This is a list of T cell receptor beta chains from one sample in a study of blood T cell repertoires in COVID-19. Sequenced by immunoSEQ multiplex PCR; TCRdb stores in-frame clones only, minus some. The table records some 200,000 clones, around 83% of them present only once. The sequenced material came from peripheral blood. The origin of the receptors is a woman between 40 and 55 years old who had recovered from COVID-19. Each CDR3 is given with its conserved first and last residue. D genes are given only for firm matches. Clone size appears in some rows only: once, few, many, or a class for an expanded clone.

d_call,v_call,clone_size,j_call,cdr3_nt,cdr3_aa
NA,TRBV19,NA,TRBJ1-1,TGTGCCAGTAGTCCTCAAGAGGGACAACTGGCTGAAGCTTTCTTT,CASSPQEGQLAEAFF
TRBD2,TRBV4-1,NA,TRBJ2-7,TGCGCCAGCAGCCAAGCGGGGGGGCTGGCGGGGGGGTCTTCCTACGAGCAGTACTTC,CASSQAGGLAGGSSYEQYF
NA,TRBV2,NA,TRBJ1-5,TGTGCCAGCAGTCCTAGTATGGATCAGCCCCAGCATTTT,CASSPSMDQPQHF
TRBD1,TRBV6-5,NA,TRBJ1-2,TGTGCCAGCAGTTTGGGACAGGGGTTGGGTGGCTACACCTTC,CASSLGQGLGGYTF
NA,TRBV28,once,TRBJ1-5,TGTGCCAGCATTCCTATGGCACGAGAGGGCCAGCCCCAGCATTTT,CASIPMAREGQPQHF
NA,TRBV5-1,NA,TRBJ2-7,TGCGCCAGCAGCCTGGGACACGGAACCTACGAGCAGTACTTC,CASSLGHGTYEQYF
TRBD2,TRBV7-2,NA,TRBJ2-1,TGTGCCAGCAGCTTATACCCCCCCGGGACTAGCGACCACAATGAGCAGTTCTTC,CASSLYPPGTSDHNEQFF
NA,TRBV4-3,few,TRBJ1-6,TGCGCCAGCAGCCTAACGGTCAACGAGAAATCGCCCCTCCACTTT,CASSLTVNEKSPLHF
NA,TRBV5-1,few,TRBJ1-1,TGCGCCAGCAGCTCACAGGGACACACTGAAGCTTTCTTT,CASSSQGHTEAFF
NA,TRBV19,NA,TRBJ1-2,TGTGCCAGTAGTATAGCAGGGATGGGCGGCTACACCTTC,CASSIAGMGGYTF
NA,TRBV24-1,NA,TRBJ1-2,TGTGCCACCAGTGATCCTAGAGGTGGGAACTATGGCTACACCTTC,CATSDPRGGNYGYTF
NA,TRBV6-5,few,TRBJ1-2,TGTGCCAGCAGTTCGGAGACCATCGGGACACTCGGTGGCTACACCTTC,CASSSETIGTLGGYTF
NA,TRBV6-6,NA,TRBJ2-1,TGTGCCAGCAGTTACCCTCTAAATGAGCAGTTCTTC,CASSYPLNEQFF
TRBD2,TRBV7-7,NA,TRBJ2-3,TGTGCTAGCAGCTTAGGACTAGCTCGCACAGATACGCAGTATTTT,CASSLGLARTDTQYF
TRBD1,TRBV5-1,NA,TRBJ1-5,TGCGCCTCAAACCCCGGGACAGGAGACAATCAGCCCCAGCATTTT,CASNPGTGDNQPQHF
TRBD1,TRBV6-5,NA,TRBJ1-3,TGTGCCAGCAGTAGGGGGCTCGGAAACACCATATATTTT,CASSRGLGNTIYF
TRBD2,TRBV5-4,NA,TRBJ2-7,TGTGCCAGCAGCTTTGGGGGGGTTTTCGCCGAGCAGTACTTC,CASSFGGVFAEQYF
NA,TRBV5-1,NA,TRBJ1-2,TGCGCCAGCAGCCCCGTCGGGGGGAACTATGGCTACACCTTC,CASSPVGGNYGYTF
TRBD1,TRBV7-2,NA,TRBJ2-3,TGTGCCAGCAGTCTCATGGGACAGGGGGCTAGCACAGATACGCAGTATTTT,CASSLMGQGASTDTQYF
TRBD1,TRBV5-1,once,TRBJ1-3,TGCGCCAGCAGCCTGACCCAACAGGGGGCTGGAAACACCATATATTTT,CASSLTQQGAGNTIYF
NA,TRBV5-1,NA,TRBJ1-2,TGCGCCAGCACCCTTGATTCTACCGCCGCTGATGGCTACACCTTC,CASTLDSTAADGYTF
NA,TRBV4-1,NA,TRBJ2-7,TGCGCCAGCAGCCAAGTAGATAGAGTGGACGAGCAGTACTTC,CASSQVDRVDEQYF
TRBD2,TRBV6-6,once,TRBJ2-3,TGTGCCAGCCGCTCGGGGGGTTCAGATACGCAGTATTTT,CASRSGGSDTQYF
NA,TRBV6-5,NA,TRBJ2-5,TGTGCCAGCAGACCCCCGGTGAGGAGAGTAGAGACCCAGTACTTC,CASRPPVRRVETQYF
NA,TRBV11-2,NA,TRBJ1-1,TGTGCCAGCAGCCATGCCGGGGACACTGAAGCTTTCTTT,CASSHAGDTEAFF
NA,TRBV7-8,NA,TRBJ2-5,TGTGCCAGCAGCCCAGGACCGGGGGAGACCCAGTACTTC,CASSPGPGETQYF
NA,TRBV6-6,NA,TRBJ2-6,TGTGCCAGCAGTCGCGGGGATAGTAGTGGTGGGGCCAACGTCCTGACTTTC,CASSRGDSSGGANVLTF
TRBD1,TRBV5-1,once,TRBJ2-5,TGCGCCAGCAGCCCCTCCGGGACAGGGGGAGAGACCCAGTACTTC,CASSPSGTGGETQYF
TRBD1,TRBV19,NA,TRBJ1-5,TGTGCCAGCAACGACAGGGGGCTAAATCAGCCCCAGCATTTT,CASNDRGLNQPQHF
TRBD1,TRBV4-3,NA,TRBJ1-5,TGCGCCAGCAGCGAGCACGGGACAGGGGTGGCCTACGATCAGCCCCAGCATTTT,CASSEHGTGVAYDQPQHF
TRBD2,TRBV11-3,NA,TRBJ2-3,TGTGCCAGCAGCTCCATCAGCGGGAACACAGATACGCAGTATTTT,CASSSISGNTDTQYF
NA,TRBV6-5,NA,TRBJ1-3,TGTGCCAGCAGTTACTCGTGGGCAGCAGGAAACACCATATATTTT,CASSYSWAAGNTIYF
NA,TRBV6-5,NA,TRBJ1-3,TGTGCCAGCAGAAATACCGGGACACCGGGAAACACCATATATTTT,CASRNTGTPGNTIYF
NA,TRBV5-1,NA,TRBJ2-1,TGCGCCAGCAGCTTGTTGGAGAGCGCCTACAATGAGCAGTTCTTC,CASSLLESAYNEQFF
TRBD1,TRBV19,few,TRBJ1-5,TGTGCCAGTAGTACAACAGGGGGCGTTCAGCCCCAGCATTTT,CASSTTGGVQPQHF
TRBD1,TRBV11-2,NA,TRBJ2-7,TGTGCCAGCAGCATAGGACAGGGGGGCTACGAGCAGTACTTC,CASSIGQGGYEQYF
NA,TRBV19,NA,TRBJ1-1,TGTGCCAGTAGTATGTCGTCGGGGGACACTGAAGCTTTCTTT,CASSMSSGDTEAFF
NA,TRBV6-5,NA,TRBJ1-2,TGTGCCAGTGCAGCGGGGACTCCTAACTATGGCTACACCTTC,CASAAGTPNYGYTF
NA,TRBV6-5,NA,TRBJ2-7,TGTGCCAGCCGACCCATGTGGGCCTCCTACGAGCAGTACTTC,CASRPMWASYEQYF
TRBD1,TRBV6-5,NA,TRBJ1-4,TGTGCCAGCAGTTACCAATCCGGGACAGATAATGAAAAACTGTTTTTT,CASSYQSGTDNEKLFF
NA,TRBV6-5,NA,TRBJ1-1,TGTGCCAGCAAAGCCGGGAACACTGAAGCTTTCTTT,CASKAGNTEAFF